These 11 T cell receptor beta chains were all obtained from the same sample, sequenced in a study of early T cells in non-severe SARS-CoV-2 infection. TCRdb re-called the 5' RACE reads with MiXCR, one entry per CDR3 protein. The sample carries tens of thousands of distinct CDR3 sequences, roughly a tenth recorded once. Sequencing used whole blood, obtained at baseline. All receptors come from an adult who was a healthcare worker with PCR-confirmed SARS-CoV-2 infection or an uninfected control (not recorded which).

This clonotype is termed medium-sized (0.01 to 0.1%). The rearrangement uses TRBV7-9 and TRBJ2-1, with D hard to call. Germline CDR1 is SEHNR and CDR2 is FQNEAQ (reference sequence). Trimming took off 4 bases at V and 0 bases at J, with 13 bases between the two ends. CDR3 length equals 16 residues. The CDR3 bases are TGTGCCAGCAGCTCCGCCTCTGCTAACTCCTACAATGAGCAGTTCTTC. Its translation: CASSSASANSYNEQFF.

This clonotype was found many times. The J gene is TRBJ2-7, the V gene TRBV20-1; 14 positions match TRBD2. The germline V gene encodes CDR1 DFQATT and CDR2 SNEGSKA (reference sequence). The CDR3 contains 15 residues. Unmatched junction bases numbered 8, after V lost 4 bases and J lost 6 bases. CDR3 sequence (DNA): TGCAGTGCTAACCCAGGGACTAGCGGGAGCTTCGAGCAGTACTTC. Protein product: CSANPGTSGSFEQYF.

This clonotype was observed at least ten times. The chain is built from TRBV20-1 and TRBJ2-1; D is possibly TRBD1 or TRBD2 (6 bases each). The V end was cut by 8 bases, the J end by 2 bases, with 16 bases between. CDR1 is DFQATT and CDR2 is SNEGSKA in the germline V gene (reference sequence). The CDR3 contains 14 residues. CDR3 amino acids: CSSTRDTPYNEQFF. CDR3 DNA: TGCAGTTCCACGCGGGACACACCCTACAATGAGCAGTTCTTC.

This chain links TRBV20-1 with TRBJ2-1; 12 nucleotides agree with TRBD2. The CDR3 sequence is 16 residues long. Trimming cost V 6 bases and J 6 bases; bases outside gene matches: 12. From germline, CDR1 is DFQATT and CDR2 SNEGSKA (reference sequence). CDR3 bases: TGCAGTGCCAGATCCCTAGCGGGAGGGTTGTTCAATGAGCAGTTCTTC. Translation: CSARSLAGGLFNEQFF.

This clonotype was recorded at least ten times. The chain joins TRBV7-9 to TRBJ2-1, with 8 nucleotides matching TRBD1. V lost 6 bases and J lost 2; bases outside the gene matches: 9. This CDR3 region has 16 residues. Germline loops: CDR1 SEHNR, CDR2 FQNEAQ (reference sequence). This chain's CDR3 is CASSLTQGATYNEQFF. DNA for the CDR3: TGTGCCAGCAGTCTTACTCAGGGGGCTACCTACAATGAGCAGTTCTTC.

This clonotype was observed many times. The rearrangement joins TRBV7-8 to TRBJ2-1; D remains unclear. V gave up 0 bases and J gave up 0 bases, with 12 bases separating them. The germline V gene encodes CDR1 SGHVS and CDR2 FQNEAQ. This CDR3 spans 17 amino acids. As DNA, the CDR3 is TGTGCCAGCAGCTTAGCGCGGCGCCCGAGCTCCTACAATGAGCAGTTCTTC. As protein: CASSLARRPSSYNEQFF.

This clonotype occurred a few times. This CDR3 is CASSISRAEDNSPLHF. CDR3 DNA: TGCGCCAGCAGCATTTCTCGGGCCGAGGATAATTCACCCCTCCACTTT. The chain has TRBV5-1 and TRBJ1-6; D is ambiguous. Per germline, CDR1 SGHRS and CDR2 YFSETQ. The CDR3 runs 16 residues. Trimming pared 4 bases from V and 5 bases from J, leaving 16 bases between.

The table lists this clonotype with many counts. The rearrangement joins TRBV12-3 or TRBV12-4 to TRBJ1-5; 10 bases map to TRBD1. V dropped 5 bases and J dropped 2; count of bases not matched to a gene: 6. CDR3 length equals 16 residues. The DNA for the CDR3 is TGTGCCAGCAGTCCGACAGGGGGCGCGGGCAATCAGCCCCAGCATTTT. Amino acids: CASSPTGGAGNQPQHF.

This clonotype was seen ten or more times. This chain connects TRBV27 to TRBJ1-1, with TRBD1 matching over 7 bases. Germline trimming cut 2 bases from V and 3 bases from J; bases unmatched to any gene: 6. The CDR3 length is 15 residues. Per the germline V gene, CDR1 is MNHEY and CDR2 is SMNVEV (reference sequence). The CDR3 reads CASSLATTGDTEAFF. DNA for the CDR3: TGTGCCAGCAGTTTAGCCACTACAGGGGACACTGAAGCTTTCTTT.

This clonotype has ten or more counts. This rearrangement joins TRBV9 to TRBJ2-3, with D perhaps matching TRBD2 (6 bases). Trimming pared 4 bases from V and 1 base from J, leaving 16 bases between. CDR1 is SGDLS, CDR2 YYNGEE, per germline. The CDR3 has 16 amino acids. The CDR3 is CASSPLGPGGTDTQYF. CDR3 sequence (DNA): TGTGCCAGCAGCCCCCTCGGCCCGGGGGGCACAGATACGCAGTATTTT.

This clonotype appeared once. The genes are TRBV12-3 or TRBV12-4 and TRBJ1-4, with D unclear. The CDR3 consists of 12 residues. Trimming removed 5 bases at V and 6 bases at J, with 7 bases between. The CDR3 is CASSNTYEKLFF. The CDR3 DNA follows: TGTGCCAGCAGTAATACCTATGAAAAACTGTTTTTT.